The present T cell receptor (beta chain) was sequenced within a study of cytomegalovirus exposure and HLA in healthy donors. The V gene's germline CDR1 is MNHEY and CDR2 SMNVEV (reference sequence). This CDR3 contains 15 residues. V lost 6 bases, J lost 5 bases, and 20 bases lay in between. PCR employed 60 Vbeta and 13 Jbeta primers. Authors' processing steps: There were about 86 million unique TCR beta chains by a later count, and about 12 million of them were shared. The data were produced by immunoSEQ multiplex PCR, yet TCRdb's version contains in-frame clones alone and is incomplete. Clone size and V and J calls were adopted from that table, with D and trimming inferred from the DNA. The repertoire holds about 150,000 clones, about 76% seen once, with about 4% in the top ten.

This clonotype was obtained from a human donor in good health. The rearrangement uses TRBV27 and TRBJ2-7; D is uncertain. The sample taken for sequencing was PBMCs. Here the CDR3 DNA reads TGTGCCAGCAGCATCAAGGCTAGAATGTACAACGAGCAGTACTTC. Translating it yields CASSIKARMYNEQYF.